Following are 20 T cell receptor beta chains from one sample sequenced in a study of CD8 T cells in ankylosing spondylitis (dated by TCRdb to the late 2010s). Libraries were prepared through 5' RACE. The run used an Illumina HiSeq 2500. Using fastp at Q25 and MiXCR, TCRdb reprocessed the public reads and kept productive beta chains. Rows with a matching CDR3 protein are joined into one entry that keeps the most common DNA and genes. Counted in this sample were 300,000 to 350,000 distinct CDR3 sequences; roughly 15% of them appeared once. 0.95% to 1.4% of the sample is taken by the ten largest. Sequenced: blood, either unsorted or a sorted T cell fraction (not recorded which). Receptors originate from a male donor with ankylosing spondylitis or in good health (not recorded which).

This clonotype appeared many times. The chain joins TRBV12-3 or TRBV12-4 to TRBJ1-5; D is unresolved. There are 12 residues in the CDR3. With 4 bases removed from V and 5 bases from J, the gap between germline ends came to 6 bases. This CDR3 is CASSSLDQPQHF. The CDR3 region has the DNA TGTGCCAGCAGTTCCTTAGATCAGCCCCAGCATTTT.

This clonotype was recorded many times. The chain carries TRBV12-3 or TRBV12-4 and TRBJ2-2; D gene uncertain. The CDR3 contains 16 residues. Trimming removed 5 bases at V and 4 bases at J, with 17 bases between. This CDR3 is CASSPNTMLLTGELFF. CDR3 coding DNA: TGTGCCAGCAGTCCCAATACGATGCTACTCACCGGGGAGCTGTTTTTT.

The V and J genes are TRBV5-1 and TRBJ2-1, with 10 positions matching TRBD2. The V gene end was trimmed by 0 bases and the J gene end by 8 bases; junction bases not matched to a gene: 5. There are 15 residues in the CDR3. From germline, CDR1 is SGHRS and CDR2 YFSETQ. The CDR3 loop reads CASSLGAGGGDEQFF. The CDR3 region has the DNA TGCGCCAGCAGCTTGGGAGCGGGAGGGGGCGATGAGCAGTTCTTC.

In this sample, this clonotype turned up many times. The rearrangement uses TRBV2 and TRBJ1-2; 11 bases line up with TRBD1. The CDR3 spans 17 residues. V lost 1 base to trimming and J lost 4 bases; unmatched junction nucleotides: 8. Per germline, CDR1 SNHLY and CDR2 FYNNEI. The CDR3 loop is CASSEGTGGRAGYGYTF. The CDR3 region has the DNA TGTGCCAGCAGTGAAGGGACAGGGGGCAGAGCGGGCTATGGCTACACCTTC.

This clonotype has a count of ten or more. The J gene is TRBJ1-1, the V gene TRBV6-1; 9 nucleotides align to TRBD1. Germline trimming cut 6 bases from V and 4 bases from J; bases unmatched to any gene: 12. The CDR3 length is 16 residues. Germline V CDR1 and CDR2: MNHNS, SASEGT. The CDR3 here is CASRVGQGRWATEAFF. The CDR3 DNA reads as TGTGCCAGCAGGGTCGGACAGGGGAGGTGGGCCACTGAAGCTTTCTTT.

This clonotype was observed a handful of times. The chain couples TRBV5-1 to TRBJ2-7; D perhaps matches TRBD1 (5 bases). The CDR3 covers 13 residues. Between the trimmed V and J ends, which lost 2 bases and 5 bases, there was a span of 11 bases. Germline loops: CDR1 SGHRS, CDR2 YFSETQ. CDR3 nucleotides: TGCGCCAGCAGCTTACAAACAGGTAACGAGCAGTACTTC. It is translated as CASSLQTGNEQYF.

In DNA form, the CDR3 reads TGTGCCAGCAGTTCCTCAGGGGTCGGGGCCAACGTCCTGACTTTC. It yields the protein CASSSSGVGANVLTF. This chain joins TRBV6-5 and TRBJ2-6; D might be TRBD1 (6 bases). Between the trimmed V and J ends, which lost 4 bases and 4 bases, there was a span of 11 bases. Germline V gene sequence: CDR1 MNHEY, CDR2 SVGAGI. This CDR3 is 15 amino acids long.

The CDR3 region is CASSESGTEVGELFF. Here the CDR3 DNA reads TGTGCCAGCAGTGAATCCGGGACAGAGGTCGGGGAGCTGTTTTTT. V is TRBV25-1 and J is TRBJ2-2, with TRBD1 matching 7 bases. Looked up from germline, CDR1 is MGHDK and CDR2 is SYGVNS. This CDR3 has 15 amino acids. The junction had 6 bases not matched to a gene; V was cut back by 1 base and J by 7 bases.

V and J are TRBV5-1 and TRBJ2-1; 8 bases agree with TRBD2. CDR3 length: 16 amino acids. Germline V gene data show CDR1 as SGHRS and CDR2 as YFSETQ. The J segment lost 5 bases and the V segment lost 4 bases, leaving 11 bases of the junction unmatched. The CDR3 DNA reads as TGCGCCAGCAGCCCCTCGGTGCGGGAGGTCCACAATGAGCAGTTCTTC. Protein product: CASSPSVREVHNEQFF.

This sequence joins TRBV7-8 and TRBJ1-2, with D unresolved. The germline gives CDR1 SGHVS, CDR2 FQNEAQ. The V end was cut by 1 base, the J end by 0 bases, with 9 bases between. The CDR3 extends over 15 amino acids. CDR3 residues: CASSLVAAANYGYTF. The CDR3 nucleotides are TGTGCCAGCAGCTTAGTAGCCGCCGCTAACTATGGCTACACCTTC. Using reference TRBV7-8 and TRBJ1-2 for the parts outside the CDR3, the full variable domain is GAGVSQSPRYKVAKRGQDVALRCDPISGHVSLFWYQQALGQGPEFLTYFQNEAQLDKSGLPSDRFFAERPEGSVSTLKIQRTQQEDSAVYLCASSLVAAANYGYTFGSGTRLTVV.

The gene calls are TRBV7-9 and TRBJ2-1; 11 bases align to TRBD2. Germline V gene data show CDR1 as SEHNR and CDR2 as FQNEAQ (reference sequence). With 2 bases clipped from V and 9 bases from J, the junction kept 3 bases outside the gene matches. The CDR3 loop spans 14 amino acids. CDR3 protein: CASSLTSGRGEQFF. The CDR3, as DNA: TGTGCCAGCAGCTTAACTAGCGGGAGAGGTGAGCAGTTCTTC.

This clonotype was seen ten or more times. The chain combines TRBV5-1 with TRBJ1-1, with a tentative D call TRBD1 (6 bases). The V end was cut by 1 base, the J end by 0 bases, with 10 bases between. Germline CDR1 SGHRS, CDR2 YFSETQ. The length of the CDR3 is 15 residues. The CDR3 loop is CASSLWQGMNTEAFF. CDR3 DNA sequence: TGCGCCAGCAGCTTGTGGCAGGGGATGAACACTGAAGCTTTCTTT. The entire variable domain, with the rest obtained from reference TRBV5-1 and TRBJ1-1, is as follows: KAGVTQTPRYLIKTRGQQVTLSCSPISGHRSVSWYQQTPGQGLQFLFEYFSETQRNKGNFPGRFSGRQFSNSRSEMNVSTLELGDSALYLCASSLWQGMNTEAFFGQGTRLTVV.

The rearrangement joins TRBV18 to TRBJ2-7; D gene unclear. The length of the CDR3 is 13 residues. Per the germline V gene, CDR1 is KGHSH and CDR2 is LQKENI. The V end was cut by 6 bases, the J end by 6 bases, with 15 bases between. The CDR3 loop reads CASSSSWVGEQYF. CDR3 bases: TGTGCCAGCTCCTCGTCTTGGGTTGGCGAGCAGTACTTC.

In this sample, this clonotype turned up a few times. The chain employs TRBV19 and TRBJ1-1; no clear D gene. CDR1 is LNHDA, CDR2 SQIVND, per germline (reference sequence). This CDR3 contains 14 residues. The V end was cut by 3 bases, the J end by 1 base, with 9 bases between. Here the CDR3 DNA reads TGTGCCAGTAGTATCGAGGATGGGAACACTGAAGCTTTCTTT. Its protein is CASSIEDGNTEAFF.

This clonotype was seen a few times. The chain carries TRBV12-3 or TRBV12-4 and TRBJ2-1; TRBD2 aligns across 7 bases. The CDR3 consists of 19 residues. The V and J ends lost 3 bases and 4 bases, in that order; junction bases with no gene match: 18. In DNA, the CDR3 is TGTGCCAGCAGTTTTTTCGGGCACCGAAGCGGGAACTCTTACAATGAGCAGTTCTTC. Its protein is CASSFFGHRSGNSYNEQFF.

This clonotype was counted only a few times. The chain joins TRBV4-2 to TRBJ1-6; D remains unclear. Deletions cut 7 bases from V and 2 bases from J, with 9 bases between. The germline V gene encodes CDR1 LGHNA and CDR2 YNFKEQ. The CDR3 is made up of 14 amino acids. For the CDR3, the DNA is TGTGCCAGCAACCTCGACACCTATAATTCACCCCTCCACTTT. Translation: CASNLDTYNSPLHF.

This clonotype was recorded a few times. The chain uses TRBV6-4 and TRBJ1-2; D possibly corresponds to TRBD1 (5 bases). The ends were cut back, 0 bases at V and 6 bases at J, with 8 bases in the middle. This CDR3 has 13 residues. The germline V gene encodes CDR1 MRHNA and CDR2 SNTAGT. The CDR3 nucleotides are TGTGCCAGCAGTGACTCGAGGGGAGATGGCTACACCTTC. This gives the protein CASSDSRGDGYTF.

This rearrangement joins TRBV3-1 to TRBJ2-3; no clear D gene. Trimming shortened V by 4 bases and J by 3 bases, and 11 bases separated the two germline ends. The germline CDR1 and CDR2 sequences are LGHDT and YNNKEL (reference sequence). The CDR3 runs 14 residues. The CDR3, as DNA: TGTGCCAGCAGCCCCTCACGCGTTACAGATACGCAGTATTTT. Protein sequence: CASSPSRVTDTQYF.

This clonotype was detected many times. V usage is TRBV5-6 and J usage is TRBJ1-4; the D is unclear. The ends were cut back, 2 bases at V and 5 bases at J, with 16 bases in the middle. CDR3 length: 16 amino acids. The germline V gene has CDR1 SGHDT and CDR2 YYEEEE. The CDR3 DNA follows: TGTGCCAGCAGCTTCGCTTCAGTGGCCCGAAATGAAAAACTGTTTTTT. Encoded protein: CASSFASVARNEKLFF.

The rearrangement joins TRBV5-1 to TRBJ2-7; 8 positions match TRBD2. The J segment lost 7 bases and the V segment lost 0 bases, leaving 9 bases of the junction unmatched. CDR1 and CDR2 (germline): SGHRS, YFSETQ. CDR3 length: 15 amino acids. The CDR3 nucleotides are TGCGCCAGCAGCTTGGAGCTAGCGGGCCAAGGGGAGCAGTACTTC. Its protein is CASSLELAGQGEQYF.